The 8 T cell receptor beta chains listed next were all sequenced from one sample in a study of cytomegalovirus exposure and HLA in healthy donors. 60 Vbeta and 13 Jbeta primers were used in PCR. The assay was immunoSEQ multiplex PCR, and TCRdb's table has in-frame clones only and misses some. The profile covers 150,000 or so clones, with roughly 72% appearing a single time and approximately 7.1% taken by the ten largest. The specimen was PBMCs. The receptor set was obtained from a middle-aged man in good health and CMV-seropositive.

The chain carries TRBV7-3 and TRBJ1-1; no definite D call. The V gene's germline CDR1 is SGHTA and CDR2 FQGTGA. V was cut by 4 bases and J by 0 bases, with 6 bases left in between. The CDR3 is 13 amino acids. As DNA, the CDR3 is TGTGCCAGCAGCTGGCAGATGAACACTGAAGCTTTCTTT. Translated, it gives CASSWQMNTEAFF.

This sequence joins TRBV27 and TRBJ1-2; D is perhaps TRBD1 (5 bases). This CDR3 is 14 amino acids long. CDR1 and CDR2 (germline): MNHEY, SMNVEV (reference sequence). V lost 2 bases to trimming and J lost 7 bases, with 14 bases between them. DNA for the CDR3: TGTGCCAGCAGTTTACAGGGTTCACCGGGTGGCTACACCTTC. Its protein is CASSLQGSPGGYTF.

The chain joins TRBV27 to TRBJ1-6; 7 nucleotides align to TRBD1. The V and J ends lost 3 bases and 7 bases, in that order; junction bases with no gene match: 12. CDR3 size: 17 residues. Germline lookup yields CDR1 MNHEY and CDR2 SMNVEV (reference sequence). The CDR3 DNA is TGTGCCAGCAGTTTCACACTCCGACAGGGTCTGAATTCACCCCTCCACTTT. It translates to CASSFTLRQGLNSPLHF.

V gene TRBV9 combines with J gene TRBJ1-1, with 7 bases that match TRBD1. Germline V gene data show CDR1 as SGDLS and CDR2 as YYNGEE. This CDR3 region has 13 residues. The J segment lost 8 bases and the V segment lost 0 bases, leaving 4 bases of the junction unmatched. As DNA, the CDR3 is TGTGCCAGCAGCGTAGAGGGACAGAGGGAAGCTTTCTTT. Translation: CASSVEGQREAFF.

The table lists this clone with a count of one. The same CDR3 arises from other DNA sequences in this sample as well. The chain recombines TRBV7-6 with TRBJ1-3; D not certain. V was shortened by 2 bases and J by 1 base, with 3 bases between the two germline ends. Germline values: CDR1 SGHVS, CDR2 FNYEAQ. The CDR3 runs 13 residues. Here the CDR3 reads CASSLQSGNTIYF. In nucleotides, the CDR3 is TGTGCCAGCAGCTTACAGTCTGGAAACACCATATATTTT.

The chain has TRBV7-2 and TRBJ2-2, with 12 bases that match TRBD2. Germline V gene data show CDR1 as SGHTA and CDR2 as FQGNSA. The length of the CDR3 is 18 residues. V shed 7 bases, J shed 3 bases, and the junction held 12 bases outside the gene matches. Written as DNA, the CDR3 is TGTGCCAGCAATCTAGCGGCTAGCGGGGGGGCAGACACCGGGGAGCTGTTTTTT. Protein product: CASNLAASGGADTGELFF.

The rearrangement joins TRBV11-2 to TRBJ1-1; no clear D. Trimming removed 5 bases at V and 4 bases at J, with 5 bases between. Germline V gene lookup returns CDR1 SGHAT and CDR2 FQNNGV. The CDR3 has 11 amino acids. The CDR3, as DNA: TGTGCCAGCAGCCAGGCCACTGAAGCTTTCTTT. Amino acids: CASSQATEAFF.

In its sample, this clone was seen a few times. The chain couples TRBV5-1 to TRBJ1-5; TRBD1 aligns across 9 bases. Losses at the gene ends were 0 bases for V and 4 bases for J; bases not matched to a gene: 2. The CDR3 spans 15 residues. Per the germline V gene, CDR1 is SGHRS and CDR2 is YFSETQ. The DNA for the CDR3 is TGCGCCAGCAGCTTGGAGGGGACAGGGAATCAGCCCCAGCATTTT. As protein: CASSLEGTGNQPQHF. The full variable domain, in which reference TRBV5-1 and TRBJ1-5 provide the parts outside the CDR3, is KAGVTQTPRYLIKTRGQQVTLSCSPISGHRSVSWYQQTPGQGLQFLFEYFSETQRNKGNFPGRFSGRQFSNSRSEMNVSTLELGDSALYLCASSLEGTGNQPQHFGDGTRLSIL.